This TCR beta chain emerged from a study of blood T cell repertoires in COVID-19. Whole-study context: From T cells, B-cell-depleted T cells, or PBMCs came the material, which was cDNA or gDNA.

The CDR3 spans 16 residues. The germline gives CDR1 MNHEY, CDR2 SMNVEV (reference sequence). V was pared by 3 bases and J by 0 bases, with 12 bases between. Generated by immunoSEQ multiplex PCR, the TCRdb table keeps only in-frame clones and is missing some. The data hold a few hundred thousand clones, with approximately 90% observed a single time. The source of this sequence is a man in his sixties who had recovered from COVID-19. The chain carries TRBV27 and TRBJ1-3; tentatively, D is TRBD1 (6 bases). The sequenced sample was peripheral blood. Here the CDR3 DNA reads TGTGCCAGCAGTTTCGACGGACAGAGCTCTGGAAACACCATATATTTT. Encoded protein: CASSFDGQSSGNTIYF.